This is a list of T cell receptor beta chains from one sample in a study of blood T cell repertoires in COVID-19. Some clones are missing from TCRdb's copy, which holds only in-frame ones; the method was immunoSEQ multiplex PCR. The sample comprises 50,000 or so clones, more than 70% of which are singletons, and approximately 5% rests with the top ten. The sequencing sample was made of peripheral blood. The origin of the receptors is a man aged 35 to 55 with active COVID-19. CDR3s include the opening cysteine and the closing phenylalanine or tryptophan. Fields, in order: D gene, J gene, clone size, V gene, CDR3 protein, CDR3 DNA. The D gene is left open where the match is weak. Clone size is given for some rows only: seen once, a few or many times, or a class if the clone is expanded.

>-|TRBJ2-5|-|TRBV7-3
CASSLKPRGSGIETQYF
TGTGCCAGCAGCTTAAAACCTCGGGGTAGTGGCATTGAGACCCAGTACTTC
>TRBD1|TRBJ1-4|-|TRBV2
CASSGAGGNEKLFF
TGTGCCAGCTCAGGGGCAGGGGGTAATGAAAAACTGTTTTTT
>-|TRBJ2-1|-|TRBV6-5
CASNSGGPNEQFF
TGTGCCAGCAATTCAGGGGGGCCCAATGAGCAGTTCTTC
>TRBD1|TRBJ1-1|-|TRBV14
CASTLDRGLIRTEAFF
TGTGCCAGCACCCTGGACAGGGGGCTAATTAGGACTGAAGCTTTCTTT
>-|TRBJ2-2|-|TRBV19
CASSIRRVPGELFF
TGTGCCAGTAGTATTCGGAGGGTCCCCGGGGAGCTGTTTTTT
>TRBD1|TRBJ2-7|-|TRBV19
CASSQRTGAYEQYF
TGTGCCAGTAGCCAGCGGACAGGGGCCTACGAGCAGTACTTC
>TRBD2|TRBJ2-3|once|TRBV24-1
CATAGGGGTDTQYF
TGTGCCACAGCGGGGGGGGGAGGCACAGATACGCAGTATTTT
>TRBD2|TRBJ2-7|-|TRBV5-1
CASSPSSGRSSYEQYF
TGCGCCAGCAGCCCGTCTAGCGGGAGGAGCTCCTACGAGCAGTACTTC
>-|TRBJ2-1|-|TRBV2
CASSDRGPDREQFF
TGTGCCAGCAGTGACAGAGGGCCTGACCGTGAGCAGTTCTTC
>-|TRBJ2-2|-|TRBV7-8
CASSLVGSANTGELFF
TGTGCCAGCAGCTTAGTCGGCAGCGCGAACACCGGGGAGCTGTTTTTT
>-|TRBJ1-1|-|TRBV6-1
CASSERREGAEAFF
TGTGCCAGCAGTGAAAGACGGGAGGGGGCTGAAGCTTTCTTT
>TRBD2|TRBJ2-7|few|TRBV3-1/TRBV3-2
CASSQREGSYEQYF
TGTGCCAGCAGCCAGCGGGAGGGCTCCTACGAGCAGTACTTC
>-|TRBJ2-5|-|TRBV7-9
CASSLRETQETQYF
TGTGCCAGCAGCTTACGGGAGACCCAAGAGACCCAGTACTTC
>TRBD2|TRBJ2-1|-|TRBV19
CASSIGTPGAGSYNEQFF
TGTGCCAGTAGTATAGGGACCCCGGGAGCGGGATCCTACAATGAGCAGTTCTTC
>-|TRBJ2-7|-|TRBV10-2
CATATNYEQYF
TGCGCCACCGCCACTAATTACGAGCAGTACTTC
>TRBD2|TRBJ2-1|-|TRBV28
CASRPGLDNEQFF
TGTGCCAGCAGACCGGGACTAGACAATGAGCAGTTCTTC
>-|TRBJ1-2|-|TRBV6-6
CASSQRAGQTLTYGYTF
TGTGCCAGCAGTCAAAGGGCGGGGCAGACTCTCACCTATGGCTACACCTTC
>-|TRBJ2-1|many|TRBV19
CASGRFPEQFF
TGTGCCAGTGGGCGATTCCCTGAGCAGTTCTTC
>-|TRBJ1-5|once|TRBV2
CASSMGPDQPQHF
TGTGCCAGCAGTATGGGGCCGGATCAGCCCCAGCATTTT
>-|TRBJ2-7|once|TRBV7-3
CASSPRGGPYEQYF
TGTGCCAGCAGCCCCCGAGGAGGGCCCTACGAGCAGTACTTC
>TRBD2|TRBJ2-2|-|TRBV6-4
CASSDSSGTGELFF
TGTGCCAGCAGTGACTCTAGCGGGACCGGGGAGCTGTTTTTT
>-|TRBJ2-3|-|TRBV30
CAWSPPTDTQYF
TGTGCCTGGAGTCCTCCCACAGATACGCAGTATTTT
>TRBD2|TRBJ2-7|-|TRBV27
CASSVVGGRNEQYF
TGTGCCAGCAGTGTCGTCGGGGGGAGGAACGAGCAGTACTTC
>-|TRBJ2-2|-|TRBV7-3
CASSALTRDTGELFF
TGTGCCAGCAGCGCACTAACAAGAGACACCGGGGAGCTGTTTTTT
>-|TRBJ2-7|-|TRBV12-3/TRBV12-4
CASSPDSSGGQYF
TGTGCCAGCAGTCCAGACAGTTCCGGGGGGCAGTACTTC
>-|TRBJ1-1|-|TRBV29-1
CSATPRDTEAFF
TGCAGCGCCACCCCACGGGACACTGAAGCTTTCTTT
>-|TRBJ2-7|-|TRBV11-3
CASSYGGSHEQYF
TGTGCCAGCAGTTACGGGGGTTCGCACGAGCAGTACTTC
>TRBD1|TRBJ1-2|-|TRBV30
CAWKTGVGYTF
TGTGCCTGGAAAACAGGGGTGGGCTACACCTTC
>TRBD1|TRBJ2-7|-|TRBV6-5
CASSWDRAGEQYF
TGTGCCAGCAGCTGGGACAGGGCCGGCGAGCAGTACTTC
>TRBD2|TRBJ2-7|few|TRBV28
CASSRAGGPAHEQYF
TGTGCCAGCAGCAGGGCGGGAGGGCCCGCCCACGAGCAGTACTTC
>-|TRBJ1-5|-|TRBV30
CAWSDTRTEFNQPQHF
TGTGCCTGGAGCGACACCCGGACAGAATTCAATCAGCCCCAGCATTTT
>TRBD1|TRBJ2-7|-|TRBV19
CASSIIPGQGGYEQYF
TGTGCCAGTAGTATTATCCCGGGACAGGGAGGCTACGAGCAGTACTTC
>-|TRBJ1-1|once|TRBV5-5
CASSLAAGAVYTEAFF
TGTGCCAGCAGCTTGGCGGCGGGGGCGGTCTACACTGAAGCTTTCTTT
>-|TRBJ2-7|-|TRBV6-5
CASSYGQTYEQYF
TGTGCCAGCAGCTATGGACAGACCTACGAGCAGTACTTC
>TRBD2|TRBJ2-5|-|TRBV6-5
CASTEGGSQETQYF
TGTGCCAGCACCGAGGGCGGGAGCCAAGAGACCCAGTACTTC
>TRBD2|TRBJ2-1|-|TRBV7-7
CASSRRAGDYNEQFF
TGTGCTAGCAGCCGTCGAGCGGGAGACTACAATGAGCAGTTCTTC
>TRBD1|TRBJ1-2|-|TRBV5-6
CASSWTGGGYGYTF
TGTGCCAGCAGCTGGACAGGGGGCGGCTATGGCTACACCTTC
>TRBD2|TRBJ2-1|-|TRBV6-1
CASSERGTSGYYNEQFF
TGTGCCAGCAGTGAACGGGGTACTAGCGGTTATTACAATGAGCAGTTCTTC
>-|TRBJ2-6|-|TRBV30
CAWSRGSGANVLTF
TGTGCCTGGAGTCGGGGTTCTGGGGCCAACGTCCTGACTTTC
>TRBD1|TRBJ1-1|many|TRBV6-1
CASSEGLADRAGNTEAFF
TGTGCCAGCAGTGAAGGGCTTGCCGACAGGGCCGGGAACACTGAAGCTTTCTTT
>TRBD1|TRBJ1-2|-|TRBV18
CASSPQTGGVLSDGYTF
TGTGCCAGCTCACCACAAACAGGGGGAGTACTATCCGATGGCTACACCTTC
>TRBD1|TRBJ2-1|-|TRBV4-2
CASSTPPGQGPYNEQFF
TGTGCCAGCAGCACTCCGCCCGGACAGGGGCCTTACAATGAGCAGTTCTTC
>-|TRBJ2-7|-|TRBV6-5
CASSYSGSSPGYEQYF
TGTGCCAGCAGTTACTCCGGATCTTCTCCAGGGTACGAGCAGTACTTC
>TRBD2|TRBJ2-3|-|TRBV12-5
CASGSGLAPDTQYF
TGTGCTAGTGGTTCCGGACTAGCCCCAGATACGCAGTATTTT
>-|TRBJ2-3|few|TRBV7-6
CASSLEGYTDTQYF
TGTGCCAGCAGCTTAGAGGGGTACACAGATACGCAGTATTTT
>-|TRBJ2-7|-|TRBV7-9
CASSPDRTPYEQYF
TGTGCCAGCAGCCCGGACAGAACTCCCTACGAGCAGTACTTC
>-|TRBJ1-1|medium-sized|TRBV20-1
CSAGGAEAFF
TGCAGTGCTGGCGGAGCCGAAGCTTTCTTT
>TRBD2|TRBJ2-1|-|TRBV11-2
CASSQGAEREVQFF
TGTGCCAGCAGTCAAGGGGCCGAGCGGGAAGTGCAGTTCTTC
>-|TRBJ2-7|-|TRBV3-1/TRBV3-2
CASSPGLVSQDEQYF
TGTGCCAGCAGCCCGGGACTCGTTTCTCAGGACGAGCAGTACTTC
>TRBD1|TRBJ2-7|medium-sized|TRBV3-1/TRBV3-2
CASSTRQGTYEQYF
TGTGCCAGCAGCACCCGACAGGGGACCTACGAGCAGTACTTC
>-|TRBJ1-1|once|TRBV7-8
CASSLVRPNEAFF
TGTGCCAGCAGCTTAGTGCGGCCGAATGAAGCTTTCTTT
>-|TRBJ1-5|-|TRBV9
CASSPHGGSNQPQHF
TGTGCCAGCAGCCCCCATGGAGGAAGCAATCAGCCCCAGCATTTT
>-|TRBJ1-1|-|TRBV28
CASSPPQTGFPEAFF
TGTGCCAGCAGTCCCCCTCAAACAGGCTTCCCTGAAGCTTTCTTT
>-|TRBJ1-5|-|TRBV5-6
CASSLGVYSNQPQHF
TGTGCCAGCAGCTTGGGAGTTTATAGCAATCAGCCCCAGCATTTT
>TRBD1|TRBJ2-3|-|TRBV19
CASSPSDRGRKTDTQYF
TGTGCCAGTAGTCCTTCGGACAGGGGGCGTAAAACTGATACGCAGTATTTT
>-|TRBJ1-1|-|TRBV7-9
CASSRWGGPNTEAFF
TGTGCCAGCAGCCGATGGGGGGGTCCGAACACTGAAGCTTTCTTT
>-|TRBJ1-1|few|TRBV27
CASSQQGNTEAFF
TGTGCCAGCAGTCAACAGGGTAACACTGAAGCTTTCTTT
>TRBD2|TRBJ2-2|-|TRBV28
CASGVSSGNTGELFF
TGTGCCAGCGGGGTCTCTAGCGGTAACACCGGGGAGCTGTTTTTT
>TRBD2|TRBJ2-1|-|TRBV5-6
CASSYPEEASGRSYNEQFF
TGTGCCAGCAGCTACCCAGAAGAGGCTAGCGGGAGGAGCTACAATGAGCAGTTCTTC